This T cell receptor (beta chain) derives from a study of T cell responses to AZD1222 COVID-19 vaccine. The CDR3 is 16 residues long. Germline V gene lookup returns CDR1 LGHNA and CDR2 YNFKEQ. Trimming removed 2 bases at V and 6 bases at J, with 19 bases between. General study findings and limits: Among those given AZD1222, only five to seven were seropositive at baseline.

Second-dose intervals near 4 or 12 weeks were combined. Concerning this clone: Its specificity is not known.

Here immunoSEQ multiplex PCR was the method, and the copy in TCRdb shows in-frame clones only, minus some. The repertoire holds about 160,000 clones, with about 90% as singletons. The receptor's source is an adult who received the AZD1222 COVID-19 vaccine. The source was peripheral blood, collected 28 days after the second AZD1222 dose. V usage is TRBV4-2 and J usage is TRBJ1-2; TRBD1 might be the D (5 bases). The CDR3 loop is CASSQRMTGPINGYTF. The CDR3 DNA reads TGTGCCAGCAGCCAACGTATGACGGGGCCCATCAATGGCTACACCTTC.